This T cell receptor beta chain was recorded in a study of blood T cells in healthy people across ages. Using a J-beta primer mix together with a sample-barcoded 5' primer, a second PCR was run for about 6 to 11 cycles. Each CDR3 protein is one row after TCRdb ran MiXCR on the 5' RACE reads. The table has some 640,000 distinct CDR3 sequences, about 30% seen once; the top ten hold 15% to 18%. Germline CDR1 DFQATT, CDR2 SNEGSKA (reference sequence). The CDR3 loop spans 16 amino acids. The V and J ends lost 5 bases and 6 bases, in that order; junction bases with no gene match: 16. Isolation yielded PBMCs, at least 6 million per sample, in every case. Regarding this clonotype: Its antigen is not known.

Points from the study as a whole: More naive CD4+ cells and higher diversity were found in long-lived than in aged donors.

The TCR sequence derives from a woman over 75 in good health. The V gene is TRBV20-1, the J gene TRBJ2-3; 8 bases map to TRBD2. Sequencing was performed on blood. The DNA for the CDR3 is TGCAGTGCTCCCTTCGCGGGAGCGGGGGCCGGGGATACGCAGTATTTT. Translation gives CSAPFAGAGAGDTQYF.